Below, 25 T cell receptor beta chains from the same sample are listed, as sequenced in a study of T cells after yellow fever vaccination. TCRdb re-analysed the 5' RACE reads in MiXCR, keeping a single row per CDR3 protein. The table lists some 670,000 distinct CDR3 sequences, 9% to 15% of them singletons, with 15% in the top ten. Specimen: PBMCs, collected on the day of the yellow fever booster vaccination. The receptor source for this set is a man aged 30-40 years who received the YFV17D yellow fever vaccine.

This chain links TRBV29-1 with TRBJ1-1; D may be TRBD1 (5 bases). V gave up 4 bases and J gave up 11 bases, with 20 bases separating them. CDR3 size: 13 residues. The germline V gene has CDR1 SQVTM and CDR2 ANQGSEA. CDR3 residues: CSVVQGWDPGAFF. CDR3 DNA: TGCAGCGTTGTCCAGGGATGGGACCCGGGGGCTTTCTTT.

The chain combines TRBV28 with TRBJ2-7; no definite D call. Germline V CDR1 and CDR2: MDHEN, SYDVKM. Trimming cost V 11 bases and J 1 base, with 6 bases left between them. This CDR3 comprises 10 residues. As DNA, the CDR3 is TGTGCCGCCAGGTCCTACGAGCAGTACTTC. Its protein product is CAARSYEQYF.

This chain uses TRBV12-3 or TRBV12-4 with TRBJ1-2; 8 bases align to TRBD1. V shed 5 bases and J 4 bases; nucleotides not matched to a gene: 9. The CDR3 sequence is 15 residues long. CDR3 in amino acids: CASSPHRGAGYGYTF. DNA of the CDR3: TGTGCCAGCAGTCCTCACAGGGGGGCCGGCTATGGCTACACCTTC.

This clonotype was seen a handful of times. The genes are TRBV12-3 or TRBV12-4 and TRBJ2-3; no definite D call. Trimming shortened V by 5 bases and J by 0 bases, and 9 bases separated the two germline ends. There are 14 residues in the CDR3. The CDR3 bases are TGTGCCAGCAGTCCTTCTGCTAGCACAGATACGCAGTATTTT. It translates to CASSPSASTDTQYF.

The chain combines TRBV7-8 with TRBJ2-1; 10 bases align to TRBD2. CDR1 and CDR2 (germline): SGHVS, FQNEAQ. Trimming cost V 5 bases and J 9 bases; bases outside gene matches: 13. CDR3 size: 16 residues. CDR3 in DNA: TGTGCCAGCAGCACCGAGGGTCTAGCGGGAGTGTTTGAGCAGTTCTTC. Its translation: CASSTEGLAGVFEQFF. The full variable domain, in which reference TRBV7-8 and TRBJ2-1 provide the parts outside the CDR3, is GAGVSQSPRYKVAKRGQDVALRCDPISGHVSLFWYQQALGQGPEFLTYFQNEAQLDKSGLPSDRFFAERPEGSVSTLKIQRTQQEDSAVYLCASSTEGLAGVFEQFFGPGTRLTVL.

This clonotype has only a few counts. This chain links TRBV2 with TRBJ2-1; D is unresolved. This CDR3 spans 12 amino acids. Germline CDR1 SNHLY, CDR2 FYNNEI. V was clipped by 6 bases and J by 10 bases, with 13 bases between them. This CDR3 reads CASRDPQREQFF. The DNA for the CDR3 is TGTGCCAGCAGGGACCCTCAAAGGGAGCAGTTCTTC.

The chain uses TRBV19 and TRBJ2-5; perhaps TRBD1 as D (5 bases). V lost 3 bases to trimming and J lost 7 bases, with 15 bases between them. The CDR3 is made up of 14 amino acids. Germline CDR1 LNHDA, CDR2 SQIVND (reference sequence). CDR3 in amino acids: CASSMGQQASTQYF. CDR3 DNA: TGTGCCAGTAGTATGGGGCAGCAGGCGTCGACCCAGTACTTC. Together with reference TRBV19 and TRBJ2-5, the CDR3 gives the full variable domain: DGGITQSPKYLFRKEGQNVTLSCEQNLNHDAMYWYRQDPGQGLRLIYYSQIVNDFQKGDIAEGYSVSREKKESFPLTVTSAQKNPTAFYLCASSMGQQASTQYFGPGTRLLVL.

The genes are TRBV6-5 and TRBJ2-3; no clear D gene. Germline V gene lookup returns CDR1 MNHEY and CDR2 SVGAGI. V was cut by 2 bases and J by 4 bases, with 13 bases left in between. The CDR3 is 15 residues long. CDR3 bases: TGTGCCAGCAGTTACCTGTCGGGTTTGGCAGATACGCAGTATTTT. It is translated as CASSYLSGLADTQYF.

The rearrangement joins TRBV5-1 to TRBJ2-3; 10 bases agree with TRBD2. From germline, CDR1 is SGHRS and CDR2 YFSETQ. The CDR3 sequence is 17 residues long. The junction had 10 bases not matched to a gene; V was cut back by 1 base and J by 5 bases. DNA of the CDR3: TGCGCCAGCAGCTTGAGGTCAGCGGGAGGGCCGGGAGATACGCAGTATTTT. It codes for CASSLRSAGGPGDTQYF.

The chain combines TRBV7-2 with TRBJ1-5; unclear D gene. Trimming left V 0 bases short and J 6 bases short, with 6 bases between. Looked up from germline, CDR1 is SGHTA and CDR2 is FQGNSA. This CDR3 comprises 13 residues. The CDR3 DNA reads as TGTGCCAGCAGCTTAGCGCGGGCTCAGCCCCAGCATTTT. Translation gives CASSLARAQPQHF.

The genes are TRBV3-1 and TRBJ2-4, with TRBD2 identical over 9 bases. CDR3 length: 16 amino acids. Germline CDR1 and CDR2: LGHDT and YNNKEL (reference sequence). V gave up 4 bases and J gave up 2 bases; unmatched junction bases: 6. The CDR3: CASSLSGRQPKNIQYF. CDR3 bases: TGTGCCAGCAGCCTCAGCGGGAGGCAACCCAAAAACATTCAGTACTTC.

This clonotype was recorded a few times. The chain recombines TRBV3-1 with TRBJ2-2, with unresolved D. Trimming took 5 bases from V and 0 from J, leaving 7 bases between them. Germline-derived CDR1 and CDR2 are LGHDT and YNNKEL (reference sequence). CDR3 length: 14 residues. The CDR3 DNA follows: TGTGCCAGCAGCTATGTGTCGAACACCGGGGAGCTGTTTTTT. Its translation: CASSYVSNTGELFF.

In its sample, this clonotype was seen a few times. The V gene is TRBV5-1, the J gene TRBJ2-1, with D perhaps assigned TRBD1 or TRBD2 (5 bases each). V lost 5 bases, J lost 8 bases, and 11 bases lay in between. Germline loops: CDR1 SGHRS, CDR2 YFSETQ. CDR3 length: 12 amino acids. CDR3 nucleotide sequence: TGCGCCAGCAGAGAACTAGGGGATGAGCAGTTCTTC. This encodes CASRELGDEQFF. Full variable domain (outside the CDR3, taken from reference TRBV5-1 and TRBJ2-1): KAGVTQTPRYLIKTRGQQVTLSCSPISGHRSVSWYQQTPGQGLQFLFEYFSETQRNKGNFPGRFSGRQFSNSRSEMNVSTLELGDSALYLCASRELGDEQFFGPGTRLTVL.

V and J are TRBV15 and TRBJ1-2, with 9 positions matching TRBD1. V dropped 4 bases and J dropped 7; count of bases not matched to a gene: 16. CDR1 and CDR2 (germline): LNHNV, YYDKDF (reference sequence). The CDR3 is made up of 17 amino acids. The CDR3 DNA is TGTGCCACCAGCACAGGGGACAGGGTATCATTTGGGCCTGGCTACACCTTC. Residues: CATSTGDRVSFGPGYTF.

This clonotype has a handful of counts. This chain uses TRBV5-1 with TRBJ1-1, with D unclear. Germline CDR1 SGHRS, CDR2 YFSETQ. The V end lost 5 bases, the J end lost 2 bases, and 13 bases lay between the germline ends. This CDR3 has 14 amino acids. This chain's CDR3 is CASSRLDGNTEAFF. The CDR3 DNA reads as TGCGCCAGCAGTCGGTTGGACGGAAACACTGAAGCTTTCTTT.

This clonotype has more than one count but fewer than ten. The J gene is TRBJ2-2, the V gene TRBV7-2, with D uncertain. Trimming took 1 base from V and 5 from J, leaving 11 bases between them. Germline lookup yields CDR1 SGHTA and CDR2 FQGNSA. CDR3 length: 15 amino acids. CDR3 region: CASSLVGSRTGELFF. Here the CDR3 DNA reads TGTGCCAGCAGCTTAGTAGGTAGCCGGACCGGGGAGCTGTTTTTT.

The chain has TRBV3-1 and TRBJ2-1; 8 positions match TRBD2. The CDR3 runs 15 residues. Trimming took 3 bases from V and 2 from J; bases not matched to a gene: 3. Germline CDR1 and CDR2: LGHDT and YNNKEL (reference sequence). The CDR3 here is CASSQSGSAYNEQFF. The CDR3 DNA is TGTGCCAGCAGCCAGAGCGGGAGCGCCTACAATGAGCAGTTCTTC.

This rearrangement joins TRBV28 to TRBJ2-7, with TRBD1 identical over 7 bases. The CDR3 contains 13 residues. Germline trimming cut 5 bases from V and 3 bases from J; bases unmatched to any gene: 4. CDR1 and CDR2 (germline): MDHEN, SYDVKM. The CDR3 is CASSGDSLYEQYF. Here the CDR3 DNA reads TGTGCCAGCAGTGGGGACAGTCTCTACGAGCAGTACTTC.

This clonotype was seen more than once but under ten times. The chain uses TRBV20-1 and TRBJ2-5; the D is unclear. In germline, CDR1 is DFQATT, CDR2 SNEGSKA (reference sequence). Trimming removed 3 bases at V and 8 bases at J, with 25 bases between. CDR3 size: 16 residues. The CDR3, as DNA: TGCAGTGCTAGTAAAGCCGTAGGGATCCTGAAAGGTACCCAGTACTTC. It encodes CSASKAVGILKGTQYF.

V is TRBV5-4 and J is TRBJ2-2, with a possible D match to TRBD1 (5 bases). Germline assignment: CDR1 SGHNT and CDR2 YYREEE (reference sequence). The V gene lost 5 bases and the J gene lost 4 bases, with 12 bases spanning the gap. The CDR3 spans 14 residues. The CDR3 loop is CASRLDTFTGELFF. Written as DNA, the CDR3 is TGTGCCAGCAGACTGGACACCTTCACCGGGGAGCTGTTTTTT.

This clonotype was observed a few times. This chain joins TRBV6-1 and TRBJ1-1; TRBD1 matches at 8 bases. The CDR3 is 13 residues long. Germline CDR1 MNHNS, CDR2 SASEGT. The junction had 8 bases not matched to a gene; V was cut back by 6 bases and J by 8 bases. In DNA, the CDR3 is TGTGCCAGCAGAAGGACAGGGAGGAACGAAGCTTTCTTT. It yields the protein CASRRTGRNEAFF.

The rearrangement joins TRBV5-4 to TRBJ2-5; D is possibly TRBD1 or TRBD2 (5 bases each). The CDR3 runs 15 residues. V lost 0 bases, J lost 5 bases, and 14 bases lay in between. Germline V CDR1 and CDR2: SGHNT, YYREEE (reference sequence). DNA of the CDR3: TGTGCCAGCAGCTTGGGGCGTGGGACCCAGGAGACCCAGTACTTC. This encodes CASSLGRGTQETQYF.

The chain links TRBV20-1 to TRBJ2-3; the D is unclear. V lost 3 bases and J lost 4, with 5 bases in between. The CDR3 is 11 amino acids. CDR1 is DFQATT, CDR2 SNEGSKA, per germline (reference sequence). CDR3 in amino acids: CSARHADTQYF. CDR3 nucleotides: TGCAGTGCTAGGCACGCAGATACGCAGTATTTT.

The CDR3 reads CASSPDGQGLGKLFF. In DNA, the CDR3 is TGTGCCAGCTCACCAGACGGACAGGGGCTTGGAAAACTGTTTTTT. The rearrangement joins TRBV18 to TRBJ1-4, with 9 nucleotides matching TRBD1. Germline CDR1 is KGHSH and CDR2 is LQKENI. The junction had 8 bases not matched to a gene; V was cut back by 2 bases and J by 10 bases. The CDR3 is made up of 15 amino acids.

This clonotype was recorded a few times. The CDR3 here is CSARQRETDTQYF. The CDR3 bases are TGCAGTGCTAGACAACGGGAGACAGATACGCAGTATTTT. The chain combines TRBV20-1 with TRBJ2-3; D possibly corresponds to TRBD2 (6 bases). Trimming cost V 2 bases and J 3 bases, with 9 bases left between them. This CDR3 comprises 13 residues. The germline V gene has CDR1 DFQATT and CDR2 SNEGSKA (reference sequence).